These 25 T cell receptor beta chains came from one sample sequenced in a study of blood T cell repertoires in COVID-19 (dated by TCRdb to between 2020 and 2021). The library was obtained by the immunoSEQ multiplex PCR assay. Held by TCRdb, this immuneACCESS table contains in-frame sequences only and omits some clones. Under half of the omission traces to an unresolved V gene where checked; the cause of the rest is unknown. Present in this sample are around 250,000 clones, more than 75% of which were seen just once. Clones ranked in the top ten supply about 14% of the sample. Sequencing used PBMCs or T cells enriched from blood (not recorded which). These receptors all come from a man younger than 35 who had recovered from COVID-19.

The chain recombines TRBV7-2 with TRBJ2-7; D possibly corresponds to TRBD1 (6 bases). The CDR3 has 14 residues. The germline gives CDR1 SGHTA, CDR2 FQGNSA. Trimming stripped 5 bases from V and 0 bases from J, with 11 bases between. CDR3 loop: CASSRGQSSYEQYF. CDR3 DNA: TGTGCCAGCAGCAGAGGACAGAGCTCCTACGAGCAGTACTTC.

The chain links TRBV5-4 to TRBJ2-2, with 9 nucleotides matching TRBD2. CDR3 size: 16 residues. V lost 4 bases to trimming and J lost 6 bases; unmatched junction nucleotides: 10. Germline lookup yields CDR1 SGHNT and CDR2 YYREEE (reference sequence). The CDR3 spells CASSPRAGGAAGELFF. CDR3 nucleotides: TGTGCCAGCAGCCCCCGAGCGGGGGGCGCCGCCGGGGAGCTGTTTTTT.

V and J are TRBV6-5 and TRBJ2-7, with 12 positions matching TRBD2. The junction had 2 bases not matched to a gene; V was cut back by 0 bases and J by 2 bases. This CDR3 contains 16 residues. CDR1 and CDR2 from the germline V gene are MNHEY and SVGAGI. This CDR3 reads CASSYSRLAGAYEQYF. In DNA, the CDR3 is TGTGCCAGCAGTTACTCGCGACTAGCGGGGGCCTACGAGCAGTACTTC.

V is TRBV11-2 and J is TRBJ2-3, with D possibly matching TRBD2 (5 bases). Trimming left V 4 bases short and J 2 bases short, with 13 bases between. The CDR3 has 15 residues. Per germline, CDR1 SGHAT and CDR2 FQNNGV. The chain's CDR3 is CASSSRLTITDTQYF. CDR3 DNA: TGTGCCAGCAGCTCCAGACTAACCATCACAGATACGCAGTATTTT.

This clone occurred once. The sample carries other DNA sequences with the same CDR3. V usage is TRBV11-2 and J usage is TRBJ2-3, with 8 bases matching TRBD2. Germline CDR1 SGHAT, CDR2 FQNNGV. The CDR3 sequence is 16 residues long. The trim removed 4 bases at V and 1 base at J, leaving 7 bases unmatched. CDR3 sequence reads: CASSSLRAGGTDTQYF. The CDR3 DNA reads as TGTGCCAGCAGCTCTCTAAGAGCGGGGGGCACAGATACGCAGTATTTT.

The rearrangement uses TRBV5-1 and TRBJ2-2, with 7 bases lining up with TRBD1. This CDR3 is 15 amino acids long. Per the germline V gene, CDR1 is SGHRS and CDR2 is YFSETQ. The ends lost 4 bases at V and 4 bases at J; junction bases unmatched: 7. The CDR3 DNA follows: TGCGCCAGCAGCCAGCGACAGGGACCCACCGGGGAGCTGTTTTTT. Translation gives CASSQRQGPTGELFF. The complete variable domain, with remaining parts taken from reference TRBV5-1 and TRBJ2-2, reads KAGVTQTPRYLIKTRGQQVTLSCSPISGHRSVSWYQQTPGQGLQFLFEYFSETQRNKGNFPGRFSGRQFSNSRSEMNVSTLELGDSALYLCASSQRQGPTGELFFGEGSRLTVL.

As DNA, the CDR3 is TGTGCCAGCAGCCCGAGACCCTCTAGCGCGACAGATACGCAGTATTTT. As protein: CASSPRPSSATDTQYF. V and J are TRBV9 and TRBJ2-3, with D perhaps TRBD2 (6 bases). V was pared by 4 bases and J by 3 bases, with 18 bases between. Germline V gives CDR1 SGDLS, CDR2 YYNGEE. This CDR3 has 16 residues. The whole variable domain, remainder taken from reference TRBV9 and TRBJ2-3, is DSGVTQTPKHLITATGQRVTLRCSPRSGDLSVYWYQQSLDQGLQFLIQYYNGEERAKGNILERFSAQQFPDLHSELNLSSLELGDSALYFCASSPRPSSATDTQYFGPGTRLTVL.

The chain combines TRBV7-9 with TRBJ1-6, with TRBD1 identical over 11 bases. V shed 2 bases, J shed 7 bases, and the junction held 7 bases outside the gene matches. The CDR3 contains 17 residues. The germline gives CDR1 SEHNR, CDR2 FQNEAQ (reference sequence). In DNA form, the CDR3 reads TGTGCCAGCAGCTTAAGGACAGGGGGCGGTAACAATTCACCCCTCCACTTT. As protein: CASSLRTGGGNNSPLHF.

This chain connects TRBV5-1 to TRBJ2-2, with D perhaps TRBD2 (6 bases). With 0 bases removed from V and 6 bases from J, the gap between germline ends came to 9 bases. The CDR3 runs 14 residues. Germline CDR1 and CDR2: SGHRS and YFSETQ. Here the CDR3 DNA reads TGCGCCAGCAGCTTGGCTAGCGAGGCCGGGGAGCTGTTTTTT. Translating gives CASSLASEAGELFF.

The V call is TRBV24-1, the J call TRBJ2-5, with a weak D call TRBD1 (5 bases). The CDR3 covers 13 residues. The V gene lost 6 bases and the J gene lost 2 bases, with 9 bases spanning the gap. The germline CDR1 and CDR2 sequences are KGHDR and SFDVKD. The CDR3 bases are TGTGCCACCAGTTCTGACAGACAAGAGACCCAGTACTTC. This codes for CATSSDRQETQYF.

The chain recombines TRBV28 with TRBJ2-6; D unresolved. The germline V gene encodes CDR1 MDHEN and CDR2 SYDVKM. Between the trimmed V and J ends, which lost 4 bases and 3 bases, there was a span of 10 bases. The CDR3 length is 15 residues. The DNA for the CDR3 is TGTGCCAGCAGTTCCCTCGGTGGTGGGGCCAACGTCCTGACTTTC. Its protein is CASSSLGGGANVLTF.

The CDR3: CASSLTGFYGYTF. The DNA for the CDR3 is TGTGCCAGCAGTTTGACAGGGTTCTATGGCTACACCTTC. The chain joins TRBV12-3 or TRBV12-4 to TRBJ1-2; the match to TRBD1 covers 7 bases. V was clipped by 3 bases and J by 4 bases; unmatched bases: 2. CDR3 size: 13 residues.

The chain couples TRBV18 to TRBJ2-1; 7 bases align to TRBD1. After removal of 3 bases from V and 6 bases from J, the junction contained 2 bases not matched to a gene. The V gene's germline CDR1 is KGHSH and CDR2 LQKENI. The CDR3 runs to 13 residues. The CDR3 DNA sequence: TGTGCCAGCTCACCGGCAGGGGGCAATGAGCAGTTCTTC. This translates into CASSPAGGNEQFF.

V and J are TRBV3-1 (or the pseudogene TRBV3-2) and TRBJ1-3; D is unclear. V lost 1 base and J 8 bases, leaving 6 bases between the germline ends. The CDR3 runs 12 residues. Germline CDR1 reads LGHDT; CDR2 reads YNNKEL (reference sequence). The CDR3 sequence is CASSQVEDTIYF. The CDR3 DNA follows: TGTGCCAGCAGCCAAGTTGAGGACACCATATATTTT.

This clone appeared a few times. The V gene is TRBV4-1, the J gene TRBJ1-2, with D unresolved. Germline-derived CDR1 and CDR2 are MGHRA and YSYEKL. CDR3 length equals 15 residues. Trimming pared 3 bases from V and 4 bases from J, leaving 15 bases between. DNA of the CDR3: TGCGCCAGCAGCCACGGGAGCGGAGTCAGCTATGGCTACACCTTC. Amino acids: CASSHGSGVSYGYTF.

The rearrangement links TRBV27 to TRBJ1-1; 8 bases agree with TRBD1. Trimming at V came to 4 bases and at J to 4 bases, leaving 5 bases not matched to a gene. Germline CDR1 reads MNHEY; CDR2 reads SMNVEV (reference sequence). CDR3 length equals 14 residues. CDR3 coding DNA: TGTGCCAGCAGTTCAGGGGGCTTGGGCACTGAAGCTTTCTTT. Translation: CASSSGGLGTEAFF.

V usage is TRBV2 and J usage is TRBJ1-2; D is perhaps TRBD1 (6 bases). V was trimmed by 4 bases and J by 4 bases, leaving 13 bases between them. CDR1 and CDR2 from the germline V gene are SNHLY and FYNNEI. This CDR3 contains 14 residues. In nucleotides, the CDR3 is TGTGCCAGCAGTGGGCGGACAGCCCTCTATGGCTACACCTTC. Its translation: CASSGRTALYGYTF.

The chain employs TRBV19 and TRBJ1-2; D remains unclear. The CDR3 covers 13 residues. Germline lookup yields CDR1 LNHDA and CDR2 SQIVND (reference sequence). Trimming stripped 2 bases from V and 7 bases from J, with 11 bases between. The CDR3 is CASSIWAEVGYTF. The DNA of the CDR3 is TGTGCCAGTAGTATATGGGCGGAGGTTGGCTACACCTTC.

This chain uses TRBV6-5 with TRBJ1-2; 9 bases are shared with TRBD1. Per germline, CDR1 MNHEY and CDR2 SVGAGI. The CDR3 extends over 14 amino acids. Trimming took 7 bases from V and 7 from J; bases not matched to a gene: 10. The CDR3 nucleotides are TGTGCCAGCACCGGGACAGGGCAGGGGGGTGGCTACACCTTC. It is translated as CASTGTGQGGGYTF.

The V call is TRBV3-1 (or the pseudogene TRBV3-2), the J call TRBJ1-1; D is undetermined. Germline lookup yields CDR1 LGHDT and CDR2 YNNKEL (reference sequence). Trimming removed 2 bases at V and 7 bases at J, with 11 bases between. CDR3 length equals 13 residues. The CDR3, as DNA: TGTGCCAGCAGCCAAAGCGAGCGGGGTGAAGCTTTCTTT. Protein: CASSQSERGEAFF.

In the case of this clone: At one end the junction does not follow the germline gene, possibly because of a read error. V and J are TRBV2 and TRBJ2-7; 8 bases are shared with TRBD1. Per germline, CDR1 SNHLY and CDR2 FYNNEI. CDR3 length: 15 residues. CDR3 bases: TGTGCCAGCAGTCAAGCCGGGACAGGTGGTTACGAGCAGTACTTC. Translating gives CASSQAGTGGYEQYF.

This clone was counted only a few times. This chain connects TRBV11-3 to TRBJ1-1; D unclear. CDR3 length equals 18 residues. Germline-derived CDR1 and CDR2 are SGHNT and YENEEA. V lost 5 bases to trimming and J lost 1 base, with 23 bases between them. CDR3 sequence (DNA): TGTGCCAGCAGCGCAAGAGGTTGGGCTGTCCGGGGGAACACTGAAGCTTTCTTT. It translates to CASSARGWAVRGNTEAFF.

CDR3: CASSQDVSYGYTF. CDR3 sequence (DNA): TGTGCCAGCAGCCAAGATGTCAGCTATGGCTACACCTTC. This chain uses TRBV14 with TRBJ1-2, with D unclear. CDR3 length: 13 residues. Germline CDR1 and CDR2: SGHDN and FVKESK. Between the trimmed V and J ends, which lost 0 bases and 4 bases, there was a span of 6 bases.

The CDR3 region has the DNA TGTGCCAGCAGCTCCTTAGCGGGTCTGGAGACCCAGTACTTC. Translated: CASSSLAGLETQYF. The chain carries TRBV5-4 and TRBJ2-5; 7 bases line up with TRBD2. The V segment lost 3 bases and the J segment 5 bases; nucleotides outside the gene matches: 7. The CDR3 extends over 14 amino acids. Germline V CDR1 and CDR2: SGHNT, YYREEE (reference sequence).

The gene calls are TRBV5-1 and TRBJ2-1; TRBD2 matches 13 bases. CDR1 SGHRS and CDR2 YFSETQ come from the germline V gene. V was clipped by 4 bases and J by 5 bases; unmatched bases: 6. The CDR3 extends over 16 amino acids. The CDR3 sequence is CASSQGLAGNHNEQFF. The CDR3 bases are TGCGCCAGCAGCCAGGGACTAGCGGGGAACCACAATGAGCAGTTCTTC.